One and the same sample provided the 32 T cell receptor beta chains below, sequenced in a study of T-cell reconstitution after alpha-beta-depleted transplantation in children. TCRbeta library construction was performed incorporating unique molecular identifiers. TCRdb reanalysed the PCR reads using MiXCR and keeps one entry per CDR3 protein. The top ten clones hold approximately 5% of a sample with 900,000 or so distinct CDR3 sequences, about 15% of them seen once. Specimen: PBMCs, mostly from graft donor cells, collected 360 days after TCRalphabeta/CD19-depleted stem cell transplant. The receptors here all came from a male patient aged 10 to 17 who had a stem cell transplant for acute lymphoblastic leukemia, so the T cells may come from the graft donor.

This chain uses TRBV5-1 with TRBJ2-1; tentative D call: TRBD2 (6 bases). This CDR3 has 18 residues. Germline-derived CDR1 and CDR2 are SGHRS and YFSETQ. The germline V and J ends were trimmed by 1 base and 6 bases, with 23 bases remaining between them. The CDR3 nucleotides are TGCGCCAGCAGCTTGTCAGCGGGCGGCAGGGCATCAGCCAATGAGCAGTTCTTC. Amino acids: CASSLSAGGRASANEQFF.

This clonotype appeared a few times. This sequence joins TRBV7-9 and TRBJ1-5, with a possible D match to TRBD1 (5 bases). V lost 6 bases to trimming and J lost 7 bases, with 22 bases between them. The germline V gene encodes CDR1 SEHNR and CDR2 FQNEAQ (reference sequence). This CDR3 has 16 residues. This chain's CDR3 is CASSHPWGRRWQPQHF. DNA of the CDR3: TGTGCCAGCAGTCATCCATGGGGGAGAAGGTGGCAGCCCCAGCATTTT. The full variable domain, its missing parts supplied by reference TRBV7-9 and TRBJ1-5, is DTGVSQNPRHKITKRGQNVTFRCDPISEHNRLYWYRQTLGQGPEFLTYFQNEAQLEKSRLLSDRFSAERPKGSFSTLEIQRTEQGDSAMYLCASSHPWGRRWQPQHFGDGTRLSIL.

There are a few counts of this clonotype. The chain is built from TRBV5-1 and TRBJ2-1, with 14 positions matching TRBD2. This CDR3 is 20 amino acids long. V trimming: 0 bases; J trimming: 8 bases; junction bases outside the gene matches: 16. Germline loops: CDR1 SGHRS, CDR2 YFSETQ. CDR3 sequence: CASSLVFGLAGGGSFDEQFF. CDR3 coding DNA: TGCGCCAGCAGCTTGGTCTTCGGACTAGCGGGAGGAGGTAGTTTCGATGAGCAGTTCTTC.

The chain has TRBV18 and TRBJ2-7; D call uncertain. The germline V and J ends were trimmed by 3 bases and 4 bases, with 10 bases remaining between them. The CDR3 sequence is 13 residues long. CDR1 is KGHSH and CDR2 is LQKENI in the germline V gene. The CDR3 DNA reads as TGTGCCAGCTCACCGGCGATTATTTACGAGCAGTACTTC. Its translation is CASSPAIIYEQYF.

Many counts were recorded for this clonotype. This chain connects TRBV5-1 to TRBJ2-7, with TRBD2 as a possible D gene (6 bases). This CDR3 has 14 amino acids. V lost 2 bases to trimming and J lost 0 bases, with 9 bases between them. Germline assignment: CDR1 SGHRS and CDR2 YFSETQ. The CDR3 DNA reads as TGCGCCAGCAGCTTCGTAGCGGCCTCCTACGAGCAGTACTTC. It yields the protein CASSFVAASYEQYF.

V is TRBV10-3 and J is TRBJ2-7; 13 bases align to TRBD2. Germline V gene data show CDR1 as ENHRY and CDR2 as SYGVKD. The CDR3 has 15 residues. V lost 7 bases, J lost 3 bases, and 6 bases stayed unmatched. The CDR3 protein is CAITTGLAGDYEQYF. CDR3 DNA sequence: TGTGCCATCACCACCGGACTAGCGGGAGACTACGAGCAGTACTTC.

The J gene is TRBJ2-7, the V gene TRBV12-3 or TRBV12-4; D unclear. This CDR3 is 13 amino acids long. Deletions cut 3 bases from V and 4 bases from J, with 10 bases between. The CDR3 loop reads CASSFRLWYEQYF. The DNA of the CDR3 is TGTGCCAGCAGTTTCCGGTTATGGTACGAGCAGTACTTC.

Concerning this clonotype itself: At one of its ends the junction is not consistent with the germline gene, which may arise from a read error. The rearrangement links TRBV7-9 to TRBJ2-7, with TRBD2 as a possible D gene (6 bases). Germline V CDR1 and CDR2: SEHNR, FQNEAQ (reference sequence). The CDR3 length is 14 residues. The CDR3 DNA reads TGTGCCGGCAGCAAAGGCCTGGACTACCACGAGCAGTACTTC. It is translated as CAGSKGLDYHEQYF.

This clonotype was observed a few times. The chain carries TRBV30 and TRBJ2-1, with a tentative D call TRBD2 (7 bases). Germline CDR1 GTSNPN, CDR2 SVGIG (reference sequence). Deletions cut 4 bases from V and 8 bases from J, with 9 bases between. The CDR3 is 11 amino acids. CDR3 in DNA: TGTGCCTGGACGGGGGGCCATGAGCAGTTCTTC. Translation gives CAWTGGHEQFF.

This clonotype was recorded at least ten times. CDR3 amino acids: CASSQLGGRTQETQYF. The CDR3 DNA reads TGCGCCAGCAGCCAACTAGGTGGCAGGACACAAGAGACCCAGTACTTC. V and J are TRBV4-1 and TRBJ2-5; D is possibly TRBD1 (5 bases). This CDR3 has 16 residues. Germline V gene lookup returns CDR1 MGHRA and CDR2 YSYEKL. The V end lost 2 bases, the J end lost 2 bases, and 15 bases lay between the germline ends.

This clonotype was counted a single time. This chain uses TRBV12-3 or TRBV12-4 with TRBJ2-1, with a tentative D call TRBD2 (6 bases). The CDR3 is 15 amino acids. Trimming took 10 bases from V and 0 from J, leaving 16 bases between them. The CDR3 DNA reads TGTGCCAACAACTTGGACGGGAGCTCCTACAATGAGCAGTTCTTC. It encodes CANNLDGSSYNEQFF.

This chain uses TRBV28 with TRBJ2-7, with 11 bases fitting TRBD1. The CDR3 runs to 15 residues. V dropped 5 bases and J dropped 6; count of bases not matched to a gene: 9. The germline CDR1 and CDR2 sequences are MDHEN and SYDVKM. DNA of the CDR3: TGTGCCAGCAGTCCCACCGGGACAGGGGGTGGCGAGCAGTACTTC. Protein product: CASSPTGTGGGEQYF.

The chain employs TRBV12-3 or TRBV12-4 and TRBJ1-2; a possible D gene is TRBD1 (6 bases). This CDR3 contains 13 residues. Trimming cost V 8 bases and J 8 bases, with 18 bases left between them. The CDR3 sequence: CASGLLTGRGYTF. For the CDR3, the DNA is TGTGCCAGCGGACTCTTAACAGGGCGCGGCTACACCTTC.

A few counts support this clonotype. This chain links TRBV7-2 with TRBJ1-2; maybe TRBD1 (6 bases). The CDR3 is made up of 15 amino acids. In germline, CDR1 is SGHTA, CDR2 FQGNSA. V was trimmed by 2 bases and J by 8 bases, leaving 18 bases between them. Here the CDR3 reads CASSLMLGGAGGYTF. The CDR3 nucleotides read TGTGCCAGCAGCTTAATGCTAGGGGGGGCAGGAGGCTACACCTTC.

The chain recombines TRBV7-8 with TRBJ2-7; 14 bases line up with TRBD2. The germline CDR1 and CDR2 sequences are SGHVS and FQNEAQ. V trimming: 7 bases; J trimming: 5 bases; junction bases outside the gene matches: 16. There are 18 residues in the CDR3. CDR3 in amino acids: CASTLKPGLAGGLNEQYF. The CDR3 coding sequence is TGTGCCAGCACTCTGAAGCCAGGACTAGCGGGAGGTCTCAACGAGCAGTACTTC.

The chain couples TRBV12-3 or TRBV12-4 to TRBJ2-2; 8 nucleotides align to TRBD1. CDR3 length: 16 amino acids. The V gene end was trimmed by 0 bases and the J gene end by 4 bases; junction bases not matched to a gene: 4. In DNA, the CDR3 is TGTGCCAGCAGTTTAGCGGACAGGGTGATCACCGGGGAGCTGTTTTTT. Encoded protein: CASSLADRVITGELFF.

The gene calls are TRBV4-1 and TRBJ2-7, with 8 positions matching TRBD1. The CDR3 spans 15 residues. V was pared by 3 bases and J by 2 bases, with 6 bases of the junction left unmatched. Germline V gene lookup returns CDR1 MGHRA and CDR2 YSYEKL. The CDR3, as DNA: TGCGCCAGCAGCCATCAGGGGGCTGGGGCCTACGAGCAGTACTTC. Translation gives CASSHQGAGAYEQYF.

At least ten counts were recorded for this clonotype. J is TRBJ2-1 and V is TRBV29-1, with TRBD2 matching over 7 bases. Germline V gene sequence: CDR1 SQVTM, CDR2 ANQGSEA. This CDR3 has 15 residues. The V gene end was trimmed by 6 bases and the J gene end by 1 base; junction bases not matched to a gene: 9. This CDR3 reads CSVPGLAVSYNEQFF. The CDR3 nucleotides read TGCAGCGTCCCGGGGCTAGCGGTTTCCTACAATGAGCAGTTCTTC.

The gene calls are TRBV7-2 and TRBJ2-7, with D uncertain. Looked up from germline, CDR1 is SGHTA and CDR2 is FQGNSA. The CDR3 is 16 residues long. V was clipped by 1 base and J by 0 bases, with 13 bases between them. The CDR3 sequence: CASSLGLGRSSYEQYF. CDR3 sequence (DNA): TGTGCCAGCAGCTTAGGCCTGGGTCGAAGCTCCTACGAGCAGTACTTC.

This clonotype has a count of ten or more. The chain links TRBV11-2 to TRBJ2-1; D uncertain. The CDR3 spans 16 residues. The V gene lost 0 bases and the J gene lost 0 bases, with 9 bases spanning the gap. CDR1 SGHAT and CDR2 FQNNGV come from the germline V gene. The CDR3 bases are TGTGCCAGCAGCTTAGATGGCGGCCTCTCCTACAATGAGCAGTTCTTC. Protein: CASSLDGGLSYNEQFF.

This clonotype was found a few times. The chain has TRBV3-1 and TRBJ2-1; a possible D gene is TRBD2 (6 bases). The V and J ends lost 1 base and 9 bases respectively, with 13 bases between them. Germline-derived CDR1 and CDR2 are LGHDT and YNNKEL (reference sequence). The CDR3 is made up of 14 amino acids. The CDR3 DNA is TGTGCCAGCAGCCAAGTTGCTACCGGGGGTGAGCAGTTCTTC. Translated, it gives CASSQVATGGEQFF.

This clonotype was detected a few times. The chain is built from TRBV4-1 and TRBJ2-4; 8 nucleotides agree with TRBD2. The CDR3 totals 15 residues. The germline V gene has CDR1 MGHRA and CDR2 YSYEKL. V lost 3 bases and J lost 2; bases outside the gene matches: 3. CDR3 sequence (DNA): TGCGCCAGCAGCCAGGTAGCGGGAACCAAAAACATTCAGTACTTC. This encodes CASSQVAGTKNIQYF.

This clonotype showed up many times. The chain has TRBV12-3 or TRBV12-4 and TRBJ2-1; a weak D match, TRBD2 (5 bases). V was clipped by 6 bases and J by 4 bases, with 19 bases between them. This CDR3 has 16 amino acids. CDR3 protein: CASSPSTSFGYNEQFF. In nucleotides, the CDR3 is TGTGCCAGCAGCCCCTCAACTAGTTTCGGGTACAATGAGCAGTTCTTC.

This clonotype was recorded many times. This rearrangement joins TRBV4-1 to TRBJ2-2; TRBD2 agrees at 11 bases. V shed 3 bases and J 3 bases; nucleotides not matched to a gene: 12. This CDR3 is built from 19 residues. Germline V CDR1 and CDR2: MGHRA, YSYEKL. For the CDR3, the DNA is TGCGCCAGCAGCCACCACGACTGGCTAGCGGGAGGTGACACCGGGGAGCTGTTTTTT. Translating gives CASSHHDWLAGGDTGELFF.

The chain has TRBV7-6 and TRBJ2-7; D possibly matches TRBD1 or TRBD2 (5 bases each). In germline, CDR1 is SGHVS, CDR2 FNYEAQ. This CDR3 is 14 amino acids long. Trimming cost V 1 base and J 7 bases, with 14 bases left between them. DNA for the CDR3: TGTGCCAGCAGCTTAGAGGCAGGGAGCCGGGAGCAGTACTTC. Protein: CASSLEAGSREQYF. Filled out from reference TRBV7-6 and TRBJ2-7, the complete variable domain reads GAGVSQSPRYKVTKRGQDVALRCDPISGHVSLYWYRQALGQGPEFLTYFNYEAQQDKSGLPNDRFSAERPEGSISTLTIQRTEQRDSAMYRCASSLEAGSREQYFGPGTRLTVT.

This clonotype has a handful of counts. In DNA, the CDR3 is TGTGCCAGCAGTGACGTGGACAGTTACGCCGAGCAGTACTTC. Translation gives CASSDVDSYAEQYF. The rearrangement links TRBV27 to TRBJ2-7; tentative D call: TRBD1 (6 bases). Germline V gene sequence: CDR1 MNHEY, CDR2 SMNVEV (reference sequence). V lost 5 bases, J lost 6 bases, and 17 bases lay in between. This CDR3 spans 14 amino acids.

A few counts support this clonotype. V usage is TRBV12-3 or TRBV12-4 and J usage is TRBJ1-4, with unresolved D. The V end was cut by 7 bases, the J end by 8 bases, with 8 bases between. CDR3 length: 11 amino acids. CDR3 amino acids: CASIKQEKLFF. The CDR3 DNA reads TGTGCCAGCATAAAGCAGGAAAAACTGTTTTTT.

The chain recombines TRBV29-1 with TRBJ1-1; D gene unclear. Per the germline V gene, CDR1 is SQVTM and CDR2 is ANQGSEA. V gave up 0 bases and J gave up 8 bases, with 13 bases separating them. The CDR3 loop spans 13 amino acids. The CDR3 sequence is CSVEDVRNLEAFF. CDR3 DNA sequence: TGCAGCGTTGAAGATGTACGGAATCTCGAAGCTTTCTTT.

The CDR3 region has the DNA TGTGCCAGCAGGTCCGGGACAGGAGGCCCAGGCGGCTACACCTTC. It specifies CASRSGTGGPGGYTF. The genes are TRBV12-3 or TRBV12-4 and TRBJ1-2; 8 positions match TRBD1. This CDR3 contains 15 residues. Trimming took 6 bases from V and 8 from J; bases not matched to a gene: 14.

The chain is built from TRBV6-1 and TRBJ2-3, with 8 bases identical to TRBD1. The CDR3 spans 14 residues. V trimming: 4 bases; J trimming: 2 bases; junction bases outside the gene matches: 2. Germline CDR1 MNHNS, CDR2 SASEGT. The CDR3 here is CASSGQGYTDTQYF. CDR3 coding DNA: TGTGCCAGCAGTGGACAGGGGTACACAGATACGCAGTATTTT.

This clonotype was seen more than once but under ten times. The V call is TRBV28, the J call TRBJ2-1; 8 positions agree with TRBD2. V dropped 2 bases and J dropped 8; count of bases not matched to a gene: 11. CDR1 and CDR2 (germline): MDHEN, SYDVKM. This CDR3 region has 16 residues. CDR3 coding DNA: TGTGCCAGCAGTTTAGGCCTAGCGGGCATAAGGGATGAGCAGTTCTTC. This gives the protein CASSLGLAGIRDEQFF.

This clonotype has a handful of counts. The V and J genes are TRBV14 and TRBJ2-2, with TRBD1 matching 7 bases. There are 17 residues in the CDR3. The J segment lost 6 bases and the V segment lost 3 bases, leaving 13 bases of the junction unmatched. CDR1 is SGHDN, CDR2 FVKESK, per germline. The CDR3 DNA follows: TGTGCCAGCAGCCAGAACCCGGACAGGACATTGGCCGGGGAGCTGTTTTTT. It is translated as CASSQNPDRTLAGELFF.